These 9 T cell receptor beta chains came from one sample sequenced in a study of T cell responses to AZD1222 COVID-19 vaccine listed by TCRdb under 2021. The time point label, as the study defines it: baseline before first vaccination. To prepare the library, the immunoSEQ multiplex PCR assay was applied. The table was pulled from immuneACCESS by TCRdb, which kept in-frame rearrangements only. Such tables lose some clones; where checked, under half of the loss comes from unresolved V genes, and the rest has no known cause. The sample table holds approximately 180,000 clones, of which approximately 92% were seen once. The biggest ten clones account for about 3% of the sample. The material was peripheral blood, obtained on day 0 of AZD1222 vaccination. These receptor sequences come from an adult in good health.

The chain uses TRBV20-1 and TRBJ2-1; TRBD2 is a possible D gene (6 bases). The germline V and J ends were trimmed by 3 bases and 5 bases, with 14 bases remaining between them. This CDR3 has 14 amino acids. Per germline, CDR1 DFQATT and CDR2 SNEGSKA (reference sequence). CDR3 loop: CSASFGSLDNEQFF. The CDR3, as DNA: TGCAGTGCTAGTTTCGGGAGTTTGGACAATGAGCAGTTCTTC.

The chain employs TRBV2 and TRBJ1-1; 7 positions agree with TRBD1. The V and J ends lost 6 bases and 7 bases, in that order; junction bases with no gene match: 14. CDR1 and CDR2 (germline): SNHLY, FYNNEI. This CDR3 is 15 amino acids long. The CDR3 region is CASRPDFTGEGEAFF. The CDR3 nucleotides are TGTGCCAGCAGGCCCGATTTCACAGGGGAGGGTGAAGCTTTCTTT.

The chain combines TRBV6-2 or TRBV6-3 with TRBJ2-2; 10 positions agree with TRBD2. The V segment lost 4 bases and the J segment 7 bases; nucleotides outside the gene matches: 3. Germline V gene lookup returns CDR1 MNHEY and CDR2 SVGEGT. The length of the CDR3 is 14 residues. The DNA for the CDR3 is TGTGCCAGCAGTTTCGCTAGCGGGGGCGGGGAGCTGTTTTTT. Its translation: CASSFASGGGELFF.

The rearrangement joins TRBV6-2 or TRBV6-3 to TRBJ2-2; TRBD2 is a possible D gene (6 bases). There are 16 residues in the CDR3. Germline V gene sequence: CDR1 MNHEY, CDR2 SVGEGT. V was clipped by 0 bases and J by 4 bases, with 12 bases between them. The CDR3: CASSYSSYGGTGELFF. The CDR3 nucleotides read TGTGCCAGCAGTTACTCAAGTTACGGGGGCACCGGGGAGCTGTTTTTT.

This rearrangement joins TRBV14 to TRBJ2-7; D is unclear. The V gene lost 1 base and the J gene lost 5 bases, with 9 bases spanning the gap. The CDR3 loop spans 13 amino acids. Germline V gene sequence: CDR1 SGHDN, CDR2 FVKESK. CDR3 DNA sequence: TGTGCCAGCAGCCAAGTGATAGCCCACGAGCAGTACTTC. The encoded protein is CASSQVIAHEQYF.

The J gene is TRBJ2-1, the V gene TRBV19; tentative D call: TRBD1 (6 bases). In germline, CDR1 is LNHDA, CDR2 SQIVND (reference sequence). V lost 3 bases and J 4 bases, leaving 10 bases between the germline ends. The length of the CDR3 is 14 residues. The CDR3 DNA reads TGTGCCAGTAGTATTCCAGGGGATTACAATGAGCAGTTCTTC. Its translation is CASSIPGDYNEQFF.

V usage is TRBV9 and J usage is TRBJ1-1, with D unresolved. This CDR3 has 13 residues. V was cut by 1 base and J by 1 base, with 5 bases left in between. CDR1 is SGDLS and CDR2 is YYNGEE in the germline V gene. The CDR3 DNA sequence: TGTGCCAGCAGCGTACTGGGGAACACTGAAGCTTTCTTT. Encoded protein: CASSVLGNTEAFF.

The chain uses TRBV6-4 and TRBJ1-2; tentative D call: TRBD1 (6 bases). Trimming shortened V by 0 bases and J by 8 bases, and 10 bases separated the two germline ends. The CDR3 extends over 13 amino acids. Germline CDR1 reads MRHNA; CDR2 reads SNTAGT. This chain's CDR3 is CASSDSGGAGYTF. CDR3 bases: TGTGCCAGCAGTGACTCCGGGGGCGCGGGCTACACCTTC.

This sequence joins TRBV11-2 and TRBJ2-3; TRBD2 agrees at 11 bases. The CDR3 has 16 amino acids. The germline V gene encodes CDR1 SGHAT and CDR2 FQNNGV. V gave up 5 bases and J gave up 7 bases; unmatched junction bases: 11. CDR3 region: CASSRGTSGMSYTQYF. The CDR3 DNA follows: TGTGCCAGCAGCAGGGGGACTAGCGGCATGTCCTATACGCAGTATTTT.